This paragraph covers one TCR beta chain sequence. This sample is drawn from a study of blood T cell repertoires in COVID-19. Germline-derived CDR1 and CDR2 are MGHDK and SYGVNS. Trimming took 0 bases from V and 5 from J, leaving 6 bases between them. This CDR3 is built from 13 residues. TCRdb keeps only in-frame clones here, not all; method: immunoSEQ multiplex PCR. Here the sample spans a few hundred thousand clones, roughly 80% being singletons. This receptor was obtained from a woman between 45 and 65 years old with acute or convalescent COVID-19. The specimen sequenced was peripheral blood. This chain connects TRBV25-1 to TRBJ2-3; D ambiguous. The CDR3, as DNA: TGTGCCAGCAGTGAATATCCCAAAGATACGCAGTATTTT. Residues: CASSEYPKDTQYF.